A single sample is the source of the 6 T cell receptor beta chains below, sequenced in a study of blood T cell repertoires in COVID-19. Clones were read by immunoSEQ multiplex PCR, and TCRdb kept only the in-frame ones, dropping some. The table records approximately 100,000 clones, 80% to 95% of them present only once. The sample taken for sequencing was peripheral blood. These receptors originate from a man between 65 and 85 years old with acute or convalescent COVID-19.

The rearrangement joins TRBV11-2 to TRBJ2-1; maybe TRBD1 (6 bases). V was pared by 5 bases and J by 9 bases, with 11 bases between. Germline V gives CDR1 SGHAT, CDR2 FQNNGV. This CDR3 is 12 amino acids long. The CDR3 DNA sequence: TGTGCCAGCAGCCTGGGACAACCTGAGCAGTTCTTC. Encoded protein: CASSLGQPEQFF.

CDR3 amino acids: CASSYSDRGYEQYF. The CDR3 nucleotides are TGTGCCAGCAGTTACTCGGACAGGGGCTACGAGCAGTACTTC. The rearrangement joins TRBV6-6 to TRBJ2-7; 9 nucleotides agree with TRBD1. CDR1 is MNHNY, CDR2 SVGAGI, per germline (reference sequence). The CDR3 is 14 residues long. V was clipped by 0 bases and J by 3 bases; unmatched bases: 0.

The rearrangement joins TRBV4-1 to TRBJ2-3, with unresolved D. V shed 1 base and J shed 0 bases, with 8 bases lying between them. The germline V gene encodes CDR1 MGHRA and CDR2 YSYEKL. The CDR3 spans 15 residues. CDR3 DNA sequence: TGCGCCAGCAGCCAAGGCGTGGTCAGCACAGATACGCAGTATTTT. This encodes CASSQGVVSTDTQYF.

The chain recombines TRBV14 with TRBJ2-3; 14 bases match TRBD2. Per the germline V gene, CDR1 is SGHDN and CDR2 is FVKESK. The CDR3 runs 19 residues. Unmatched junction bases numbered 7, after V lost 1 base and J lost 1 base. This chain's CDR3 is CASSQVGLAGGSGTDTQYF. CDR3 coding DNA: TGTGCCAGCAGCCAAGTAGGACTAGCGGGAGGCTCTGGCACAGATACGCAGTATTTT.

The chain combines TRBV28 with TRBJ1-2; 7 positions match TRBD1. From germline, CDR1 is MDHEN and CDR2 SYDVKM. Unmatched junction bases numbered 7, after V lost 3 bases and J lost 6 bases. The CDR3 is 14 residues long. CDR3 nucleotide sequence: TGTGCCAGCAGTTTTTCGGGACAGTTGCATGGCTACACCTTC. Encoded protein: CASSFSGQLHGYTF.

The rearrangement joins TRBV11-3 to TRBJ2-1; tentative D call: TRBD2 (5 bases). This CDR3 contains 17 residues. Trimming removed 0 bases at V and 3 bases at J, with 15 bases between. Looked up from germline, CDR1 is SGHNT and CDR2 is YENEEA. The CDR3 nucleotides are TGTGCCAGCAGCTTAGATCCCAGCGGTGGATACTACAATGAGCAGTTCTTC. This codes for CASSLDPSGGYYNEQFF.